The present T cell receptor (beta chain) was sequenced within a study of blood T cell repertoires in COVID-19. Some clones are missing from TCRdb's copy, which holds only in-frame ones; the method was immunoSEQ multiplex PCR. Found here are about 93,000 clones, 70% to 80% of them singletons; the top ten hold around 17%. V shed 4 bases, J shed 2 bases, and the junction held 5 bases outside the gene matches. CDR1 LGHDT and CDR2 YNNKEL come from the germline V gene (reference sequence). This CDR3 has 15 residues. This clone was counted once. Material: peripheral blood. The receptor was derived from a human donor in a cohort sampled during active COVID-19. The chain recombines TRBV3-1 (or the pseudogene TRBV3-2) with TRBJ1-3; 7 bases are a match to TRBD1. The CDR3 loop reads CASSLRQGAGNTIYF. CDR3 in DNA: TGTGCCAGCAGCCTTAGACAGGGCGCTGGAAACACCATATATTTT.